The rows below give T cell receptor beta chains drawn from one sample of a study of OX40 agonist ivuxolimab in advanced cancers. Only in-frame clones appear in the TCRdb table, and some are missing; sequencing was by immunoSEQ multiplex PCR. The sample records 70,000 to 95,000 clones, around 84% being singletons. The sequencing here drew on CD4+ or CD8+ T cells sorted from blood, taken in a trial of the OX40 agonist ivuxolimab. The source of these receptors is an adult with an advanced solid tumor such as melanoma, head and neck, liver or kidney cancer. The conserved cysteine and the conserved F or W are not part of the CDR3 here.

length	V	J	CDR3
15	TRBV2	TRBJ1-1	ASNNVGGWEMNTEAF
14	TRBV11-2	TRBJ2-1	ASTYGTSGGYNEQF
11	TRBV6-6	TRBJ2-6	ASRRDGANVLT
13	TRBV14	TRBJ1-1	ASSQVSSRVTEAF
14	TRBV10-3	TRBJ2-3	AISGSGEGYTDTQY
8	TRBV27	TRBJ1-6	ASGNSPLH
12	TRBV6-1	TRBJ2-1	ASSEHVRGDEQF
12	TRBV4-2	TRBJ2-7	ASSHRPRWDEQY
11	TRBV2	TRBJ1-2	ASKGDGNHGYT
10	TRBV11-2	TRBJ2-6	ASSFNSGVLT
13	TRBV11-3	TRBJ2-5	ASSLEGGPQETQY
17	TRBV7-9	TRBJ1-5	ASSPPRRMGGQGRQPQH
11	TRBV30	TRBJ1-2	AWSVPAGRGYT
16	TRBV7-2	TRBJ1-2	ASSPRGTGGPPSGGYT
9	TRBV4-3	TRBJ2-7	ASSQIYEQY
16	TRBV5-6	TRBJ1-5	ASSLRTVAGGVSQPQH
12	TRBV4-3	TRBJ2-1	ASSRGGGFDEQF
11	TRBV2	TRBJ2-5	ASNRGQGETQY
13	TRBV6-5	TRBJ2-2	ASSQQGAGTGELF
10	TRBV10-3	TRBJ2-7	AISESRYEQY
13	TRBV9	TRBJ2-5	ASSAASSVQETQY
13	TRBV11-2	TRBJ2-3	ASSAYRGVTDTQY
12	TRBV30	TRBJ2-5	AWSGSRTAVTQY
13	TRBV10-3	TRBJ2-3	AISESQGAGDTQY
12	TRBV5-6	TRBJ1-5	ASSLIGADQPQH
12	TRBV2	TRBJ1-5	ASKGIGSNQPQH
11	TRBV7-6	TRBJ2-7	ASSPGQDYEQY
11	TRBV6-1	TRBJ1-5	ASSGTAHQPQH
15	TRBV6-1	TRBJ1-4	ASSVGRLGSANEKLF
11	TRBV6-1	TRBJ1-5	ASSVQERRAQH
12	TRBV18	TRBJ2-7	ASSITQGLYEQY
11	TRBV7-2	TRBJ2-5	ASSPGPVETQY
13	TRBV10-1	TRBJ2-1	ASSGSTNSYNEQF
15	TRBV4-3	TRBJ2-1	ASSREEGSGGALEQF
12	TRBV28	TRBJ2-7	ASIKTRSTYEQY
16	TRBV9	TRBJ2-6	ASSPRTGRSYGANVLT
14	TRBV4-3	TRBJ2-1	ASSQGVLETYNEQF
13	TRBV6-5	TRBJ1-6	ASSGWTGSGSPLH
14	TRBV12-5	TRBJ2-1	ASGFLAGRGVSEQF
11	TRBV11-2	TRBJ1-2	ASSLDRQGGYT
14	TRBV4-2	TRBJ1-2	ASSQDLFTANYGYT
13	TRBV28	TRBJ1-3	ASNSDGISGNTIY
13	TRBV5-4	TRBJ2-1	ASSLGGGATNEQF
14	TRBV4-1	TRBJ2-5	ASSQDRSVGGETQY
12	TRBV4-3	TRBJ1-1	ASSRLGANTEAF
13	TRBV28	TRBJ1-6	ASTTGGNRDSPLH
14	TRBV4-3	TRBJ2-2	ASSQDLREGTGELF
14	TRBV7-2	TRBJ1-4	ASSSFLQGPNEKLF
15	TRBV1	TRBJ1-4	TSSQATGKGTNEKLF
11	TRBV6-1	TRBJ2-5	ASSGATQETQY
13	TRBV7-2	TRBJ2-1	ASSLAGTDYNEQF
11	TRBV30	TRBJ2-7	AWRGDRNYEQY
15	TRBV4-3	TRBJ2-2	ASSPGTGGPIGGELF
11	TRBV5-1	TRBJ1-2	ASSFQGAGGYT
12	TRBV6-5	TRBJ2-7	ASRGSGRKGGQY
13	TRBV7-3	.	ASSLTSGAIYEQY
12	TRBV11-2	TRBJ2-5	ASSLVQGVETQY
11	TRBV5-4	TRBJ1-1	ALGGWGDTEAF
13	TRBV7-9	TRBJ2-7	ASSQRTGRTYEQY
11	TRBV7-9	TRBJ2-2	ASSRAGTGELF